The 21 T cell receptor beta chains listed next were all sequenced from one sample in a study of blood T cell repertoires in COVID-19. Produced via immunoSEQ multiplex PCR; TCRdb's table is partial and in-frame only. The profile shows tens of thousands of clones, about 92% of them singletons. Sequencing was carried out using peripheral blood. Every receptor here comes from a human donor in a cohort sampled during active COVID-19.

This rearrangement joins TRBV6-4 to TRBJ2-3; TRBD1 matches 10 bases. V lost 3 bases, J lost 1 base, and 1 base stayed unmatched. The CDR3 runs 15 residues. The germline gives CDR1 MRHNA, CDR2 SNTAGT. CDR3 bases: TGTGCCAGCAGTGAAGGGACAGGGGGCACAGATACGCAGTATTTT. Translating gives CASSEGTGGTDTQYF.

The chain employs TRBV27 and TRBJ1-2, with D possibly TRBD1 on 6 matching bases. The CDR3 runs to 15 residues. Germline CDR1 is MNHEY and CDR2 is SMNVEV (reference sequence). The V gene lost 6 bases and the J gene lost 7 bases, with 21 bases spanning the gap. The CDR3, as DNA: TGTGCCAGCAGGTTGTCGGGAGGGGGGGAGACTGGCTACACCTTC. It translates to CASRLSGGGETGYTF.

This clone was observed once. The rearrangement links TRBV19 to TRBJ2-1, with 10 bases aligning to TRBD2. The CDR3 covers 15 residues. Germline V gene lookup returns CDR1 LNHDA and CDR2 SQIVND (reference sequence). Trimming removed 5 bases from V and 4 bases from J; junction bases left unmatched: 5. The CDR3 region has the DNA TGTGCCAGTAGTGAGCGGGGGGGCTATTACAATGAGCAGTTCTTC. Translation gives CASSERGGYYNEQFF.

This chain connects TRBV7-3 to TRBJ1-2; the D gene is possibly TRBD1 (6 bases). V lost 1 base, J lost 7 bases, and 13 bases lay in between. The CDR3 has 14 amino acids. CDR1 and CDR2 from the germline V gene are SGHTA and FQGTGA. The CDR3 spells CASSLSPGVGGYTF. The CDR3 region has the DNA TGTGCCAGCAGCTTAAGTCCAGGGGTGGGTGGCTACACCTTC.

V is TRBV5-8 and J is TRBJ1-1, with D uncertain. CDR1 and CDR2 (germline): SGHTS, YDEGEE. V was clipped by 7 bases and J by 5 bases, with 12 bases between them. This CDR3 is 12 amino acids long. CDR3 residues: CASGLPRTEAFF. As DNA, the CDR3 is TGTGCCAGCGGTTTACCCCGGACTGAAGCTTTCTTT.

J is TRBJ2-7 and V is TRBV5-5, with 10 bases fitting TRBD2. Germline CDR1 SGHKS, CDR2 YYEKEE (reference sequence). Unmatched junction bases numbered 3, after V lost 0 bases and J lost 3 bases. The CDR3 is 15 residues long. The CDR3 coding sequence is TGTGCCAGCAGCTTGGAACGGACTAGCGGCTACGAGCAGTACTTC. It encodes CASSLERTSGYEQYF.

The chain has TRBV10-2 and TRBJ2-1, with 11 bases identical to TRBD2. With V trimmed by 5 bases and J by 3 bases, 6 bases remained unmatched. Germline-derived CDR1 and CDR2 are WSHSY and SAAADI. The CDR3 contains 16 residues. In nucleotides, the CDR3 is TGCGCCAGCAGTCCGGGACTAGCGGACGACTACAATGAGCAGTTCTTC. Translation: CASSPGLADDYNEQFF.

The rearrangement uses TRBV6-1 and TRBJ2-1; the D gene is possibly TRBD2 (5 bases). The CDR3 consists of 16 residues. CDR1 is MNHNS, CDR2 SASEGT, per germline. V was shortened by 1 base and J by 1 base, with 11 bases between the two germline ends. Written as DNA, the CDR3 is TGTGCCAGCAGTGAAGAGGCTAGCTCGTCCTACAATGAGCAGTTCTTC. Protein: CASSEEASSSYNEQFF.

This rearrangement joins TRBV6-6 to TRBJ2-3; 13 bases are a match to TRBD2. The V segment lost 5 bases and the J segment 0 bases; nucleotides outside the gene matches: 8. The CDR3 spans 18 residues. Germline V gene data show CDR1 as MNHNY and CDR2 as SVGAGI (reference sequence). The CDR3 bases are TGTGCCAGCAGTCCCGGACTAGCGGGAGTAGATAGCACAGATACGCAGTATTTT. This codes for CASSPGLAGVDSTDTQYF.

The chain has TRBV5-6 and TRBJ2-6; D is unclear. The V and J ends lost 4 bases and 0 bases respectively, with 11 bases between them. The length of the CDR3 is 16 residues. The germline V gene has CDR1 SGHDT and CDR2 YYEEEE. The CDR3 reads CASSDLGTSGANVLTF. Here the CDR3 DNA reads TGTGCCAGCAGCGACCTAGGTACCTCTGGGGCCAACGTCCTGACTTTC.

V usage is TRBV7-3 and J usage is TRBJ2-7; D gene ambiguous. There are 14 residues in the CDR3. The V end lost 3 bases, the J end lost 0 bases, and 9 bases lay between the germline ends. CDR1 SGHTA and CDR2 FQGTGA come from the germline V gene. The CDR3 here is CASSFSAASYEQYF. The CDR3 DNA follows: TGTGCCAGCAGCTTCTCCGCGGCCTCCTACGAGCAGTACTTC.

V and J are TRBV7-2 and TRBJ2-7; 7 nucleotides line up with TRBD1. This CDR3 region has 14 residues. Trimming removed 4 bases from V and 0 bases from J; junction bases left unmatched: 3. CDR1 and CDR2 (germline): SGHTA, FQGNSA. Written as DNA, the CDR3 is TGTGCCAGCAGCTCGGACAGGTACTCCTACGAGCAGTACTTC. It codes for CASSSDRYSYEQYF.

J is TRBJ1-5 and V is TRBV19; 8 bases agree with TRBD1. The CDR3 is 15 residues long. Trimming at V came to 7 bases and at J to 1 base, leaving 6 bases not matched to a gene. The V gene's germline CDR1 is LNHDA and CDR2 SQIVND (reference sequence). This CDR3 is CASTRTGISNQPQHF. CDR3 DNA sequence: TGTGCCAGTACCCGGACAGGGATAAGCAATCAGCCCCAGCATTTT.

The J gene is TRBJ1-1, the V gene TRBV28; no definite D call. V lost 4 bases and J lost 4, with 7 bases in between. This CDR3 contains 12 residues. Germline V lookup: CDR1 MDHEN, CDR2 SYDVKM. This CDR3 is CASSYHSTEAFF. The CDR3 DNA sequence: TGTGCCAGCAGTTACCATAGCACTGAAGCTTTCTTT. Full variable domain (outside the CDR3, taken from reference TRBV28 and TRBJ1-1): DVKVTQSSRYLVKRTGEKVFLECVQDMDHENMFWYRQDPGLGLRLIYFSYDVKMKEKGDIPEGYSVSREKKERFSLILESASTNQTSMYLCASSYHSTEAFFGQGTRLTVV.

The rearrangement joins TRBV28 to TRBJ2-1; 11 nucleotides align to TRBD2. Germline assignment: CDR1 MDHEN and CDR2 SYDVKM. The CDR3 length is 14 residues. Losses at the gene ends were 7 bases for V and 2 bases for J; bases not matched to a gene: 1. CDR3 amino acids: CASNSGRAYNEQFF. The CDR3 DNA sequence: TGTGCCAGCAATAGCGGGAGGGCCTACAATGAGCAGTTCTTC.

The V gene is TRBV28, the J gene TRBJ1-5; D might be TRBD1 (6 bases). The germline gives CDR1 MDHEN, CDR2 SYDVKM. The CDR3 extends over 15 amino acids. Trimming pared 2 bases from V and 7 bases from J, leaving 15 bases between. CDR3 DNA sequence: TGTGCCAGCAGTTTAAGGGGGGGCGGAGAACAGCCCCAGCATTTT. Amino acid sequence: CASSLRGGGEQPQHF.

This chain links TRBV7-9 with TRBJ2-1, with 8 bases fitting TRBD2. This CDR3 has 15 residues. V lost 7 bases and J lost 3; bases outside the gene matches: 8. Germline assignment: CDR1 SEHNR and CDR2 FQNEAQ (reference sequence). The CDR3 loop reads CASTSGAGDYNEQFF. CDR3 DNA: TGTGCCAGCACCTCAGGAGCGGGAGACTACAATGAGCAGTTCTTC.

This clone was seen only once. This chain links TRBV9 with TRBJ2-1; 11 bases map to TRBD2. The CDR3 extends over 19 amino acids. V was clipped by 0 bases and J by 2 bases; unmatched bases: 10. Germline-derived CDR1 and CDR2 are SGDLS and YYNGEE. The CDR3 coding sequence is TGTGCCAGCAGCGTAGTTACTAGCGGGGGCGAGGCCACCTACAATGAGCAGTTCTTC. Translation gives CASSVVTSGGEATYNEQFF.

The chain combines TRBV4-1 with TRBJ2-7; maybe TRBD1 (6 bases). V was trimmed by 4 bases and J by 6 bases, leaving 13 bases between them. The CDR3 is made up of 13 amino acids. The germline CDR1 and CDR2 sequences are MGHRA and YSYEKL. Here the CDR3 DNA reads TGCGCCAGCAGCCCTAAACCCAGGGGCGAGCAGTACTTC. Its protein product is CASSPKPRGEQYF.

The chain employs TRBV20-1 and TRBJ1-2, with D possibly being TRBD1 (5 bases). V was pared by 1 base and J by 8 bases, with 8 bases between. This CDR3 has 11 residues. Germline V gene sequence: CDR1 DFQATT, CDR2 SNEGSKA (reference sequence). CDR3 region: CSARVDSGYTF. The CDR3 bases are TGCAGTGCTAGAGTTGACAGCGGCTACACCTTC.

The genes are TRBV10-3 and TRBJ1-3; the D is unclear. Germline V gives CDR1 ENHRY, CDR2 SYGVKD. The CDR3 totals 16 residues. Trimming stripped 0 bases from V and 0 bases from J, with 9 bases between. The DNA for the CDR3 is TGTGCCATCAGTGAGTCAAATGGCCACTCTGGAAACACCATATATTTT. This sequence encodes CAISESNGHSGNTIYF.